The T cell receptor beta chain under discussion was sequenced for a study of regulatory T cells in long-lasting Graves disease. To make TCR beta libraries, researchers used iRepertoire HTBI primers and Arm-PCR of CDR3 regions. TCRdb reanalysed the multiplex PCR reads using MiXCR and keeps one entry per CDR3 protein. The table records 240,000 or so distinct CDR3 sequences, over 20% of them present only once. Specified time point: newly diagnosed GD, antithyroid drugs for less than 3 months. The authors made the TCR library using RNA they extracted from PBMCs. This clonotype came up many times. CDR1 and CDR2 (germline): SGHVS, FNYEAQ. J lost 4 bases, V lost 5 bases, and 8 bases had no gene match. The CDR3 sequence is 15 residues long.

The sequencing used peripheral blood mononuclear cells (PBMCs), collected at new diagnosis, from a patient treated with antithyroid drugs. The chain employs TRBV7-6 and TRBJ1-3, with 7 bases aligning to TRBD1. The receptor comes from a female donor with Graves disease. CDR3 residues: CASSTYQGDGNTIYF. DNA of the CDR3: TGTGCCAGCAGCACCTACCAGGGGGACGGAAACACCATATATTTT. Complete variable domain (other parts from reference TRBV7-6 and TRBJ1-3): GAGVSQSPRYKVTKRGQDVALRCDPISGHVSLYWYRQALGQGPEFLTYFNYEAQQDKSGLPNDRFSAERPEGSISTLTIQRTEQRDSAMYRCASSTYQGDGNTIYFGEGSWLTVV.